This T cell receptor (beta chain) derives from a study of T-cell reconstitution after alpha-beta-depleted transplantation in children. The study's findings and limits: Several hundred expanded graft clones reportedly gave rise to the alpha-beta T cells present about two months after transplant. Some patients' high day-60 TCRbeta diversity was attributed to recipient cells surviving conditioning.

The TCRbeta library was prepared with unique molecular identifiers. TCRdb re-called the PCR reads with MiXCR, one entry per CDR3 protein. This sample has about 200,000 distinct CDR3 sequences; around 5.9% occur once, and the top ten carry 4.5% to 5.5%. In this sample, this clonotype turned up many times. The target antigen is unknown. This specimen consisted of PBMCs, obtained before TCRalphabeta/CD19-depleted stem cell transplant. The TCR comes from a girl less than two years old with combined immunodeficiency, due to receive a stem cell transplant.

The CDR3 sequence: CASSLSRLDEQFF. DNA for the CDR3: TGTGCCAGCAGCTTGAGTAGATTGGATGAGCAGTTCTTC. The chain combines TRBV7-6 with TRBJ2-1, with D unresolved. V was clipped by 3 bases and J by 8 bases, with 11 bases between them. Germline V gene lookup returns CDR1 SGHVS and CDR2 FNYEAQ. This CDR3 is 13 amino acids long.